These 20 T cell receptor beta chains share one sample of origin, sequenced in a study of long-term antiretroviral therapy in people with HIV. This was the immunoSEQ v3.0 assay at survey level. Measured with immunoSEQ multiplex PCR; TCRdb has only the in-frame clones, and not every one. This table has 42,000 or so clones, less than 90% appearing once. The sample consisted of unsorted PBMCs, taken 1.2 years after starting antiretroviral therapy. The receptors originated from a woman aged 50 to 60 with HIV.

Concerning this clone itself: One end of the junction varies from germline; a read error may be responsible. V gene TRBV7-7 combines with J gene TRBJ1-3, with D tentatively TRBD1 (5 bases). In germline, CDR1 is SSHAT, CDR2 FNYEAQ (reference sequence). This CDR3 is built from 14 residues. As DNA, the CDR3 is TGTGCTAGCAGCTTAGGAGGGGTGGGAAACACCATATATTTT. It encodes CASSLGGVGNTIYF.

V gene TRBV11-2 combines with J gene TRBJ1-1; maybe TRBD1 (6 bases). V lost 5 bases to trimming and J lost 3 bases, with 16 bases between them. Per the germline V gene, CDR1 is SGHAT and CDR2 is FQNNGV. The CDR3 spans 15 residues. CDR3 nucleotide sequence: TGTGCCAGCAGCCCCCAAGGTTGGGGGCACACTGAAGCTTTCTTT. Protein product: CASSPQGWGHTEAFF.

The chain is built from TRBV11-2 and TRBJ2-5, with TRBD1 matching over 7 bases. The V gene's germline CDR1 is SGHAT and CDR2 FQNNGV. With V trimmed by 1 base and J by 2 bases, 4 bases remained unmatched. This CDR3 contains 15 residues. This CDR3 reads CASSLGPGQQETQYF. The CDR3 bases are TGTGCCAGCAGCTTAGGTCCGGGACAGCAAGAGACCCAGTACTTC.

This chain joins TRBV4-2 and TRBJ1-1; possible D gene TRBD1, 5 bases. The CDR3 extends over 15 amino acids. Trimming shortened V by 0 bases and J by 1 base, and 9 bases separated the two germline ends. Looked up from germline, CDR1 is LGHNA and CDR2 is YNFKEQ. The CDR3 region has the DNA TGTGCCAGCAGCCAAGATCCCGGGACGAACACTGAAGCTTTCTTT. Its translation is CASSQDPGTNTEAFF.

The chain is built from TRBV4-1 and TRBJ1-2; possible D gene TRBD1, 6 bases. Deletions cut 5 bases from V and 7 bases from J, with 14 bases between. The CDR3 sequence is 13 residues long. Looked up from germline, CDR1 is MGHRA and CDR2 is YSYEKL. CDR3: CASSTPTGTGYTF. In nucleotides, the CDR3 is TGCGCCAGCAGCACGCCGACAGGTACTGGCTACACCTTC.

The V gene is TRBV14, the J gene TRBJ1-2, with no clear D. The CDR3 length is 17 residues. Deletions cut 1 base from V and 5 bases from J, with 20 bases between. Per germline, CDR1 SGHDN and CDR2 FVKESK. The chain's CDR3 is CASSQGQARPLLYGYTF. The CDR3 region has the DNA TGTGCCAGCAGCCAAGGTCAGGCTCGCCCTCTCTTGTATGGCTACACCTTC.

The rearrangement links TRBV6-5 to TRBJ1-2, with TRBD1 matching 10 bases. The CDR3 runs to 15 residues. V was clipped by 6 bases and J by 8 bases; unmatched bases: 12. Germline assignment: CDR1 MNHEY and CDR2 SVGAGI. The CDR3 loop is CASRLDSTGGRGYTF. Here the CDR3 DNA reads TGTGCCAGCAGACTAGACTCGACAGGGGGCCGGGGCTACACCTTC.

CDR3 in DNA: TGTGCCAGCAGTGTGAACAGCGGATACGAGCAGTACTTC. Translating it yields CASSVNSGYEQYF. The chain uses TRBV6-4 and TRBJ2-7; weak D call: TRBD2 (5 bases). Germline CDR1 is MRHNA and CDR2 is SNTAGT. The CDR3 sequence is 13 residues long. Trimming shortened V by 4 bases and J by 4 bases, and 11 bases separated the two germline ends.

The chain recombines TRBV5-1 with TRBJ1-1, with D possibly being TRBD1 (5 bases). Germline V lookup: CDR1 SGHRS, CDR2 YFSETQ. The germline V and J ends were trimmed by 7 bases and 1 base, with 11 bases remaining between them. This CDR3 comprises 13 residues. DNA for the CDR3: TGCGCCAGCGGCCGGGACCCGAACACTGAAGCTTTCTTT. Its protein is CASGRDPNTEAFF.

This chain uses TRBV5-1 with TRBJ2-7, with D possibly TRBD2 on 6 matching bases. V was trimmed by 0 bases and J by 2 bases, leaving 9 bases between them. This CDR3 is built from 14 residues. Germline V lookup: CDR1 SGHRS, CDR2 YFSETQ. Written as DNA, the CDR3 is TGCGCCAGCAGCTTGGACGGGGGTCCCTACGAGCAGTACTTC. Translation gives CASSLDGGPYEQYF.

The rearrangement links TRBV9 to TRBJ2-1; 8 bases map to TRBD1. The V segment lost 0 bases and the J segment 4 bases; nucleotides outside the gene matches: 3. This CDR3 spans 15 amino acids. Germline loops: CDR1 SGDLS, CDR2 YYNGEE. The CDR3 loop is CASSVEDRAYNEQFF. CDR3 nucleotide sequence: TGTGCCAGCAGCGTAGAGGACAGGGCGTACAATGAGCAGTTCTTC.

This chain uses TRBV10-2 with TRBJ1-4, with 9 bases identical to TRBD1. The germline gives CDR1 WSHSY, CDR2 SAAADI. The CDR3 loop spans 18 amino acids. J lost 7 bases, V lost 4 bases, and 16 bases had no gene match. Here the CDR3 reads CASSVSGQGFSVGEKLFF. The CDR3 nucleotides are TGCGCCAGCAGTGTCTCGGGACAGGGCTTCTCTGTAGGTGAAAAACTGTTTTTT.

In this sample, this clone turned up once. This rearrangement joins TRBV29-1 to TRBJ1-4, with D unresolved. The CDR3 totals 13 residues. Germline CDR1 SQVTM, CDR2 ANQGSEA. Trimming removed 7 bases at V and 7 bases at J, with 16 bases between. CDR3 bases: TGCAGCGCCGATGCAGGTTGGGGTGAAAAACTGTTTTTT. This translates into CSADAGWGEKLFF.

V and J are TRBV6-6 and TRBJ1-1; 9 bases line up with TRBD1. The CDR3 is 15 residues long. J gave up 8 bases and V 7 bases, and 14 bases lay outside the gene matches. The V gene's germline CDR1 is MNHNY and CDR2 SVGAGI (reference sequence). CDR3 nucleotide sequence: TGTGCCAGCACCCGTCCCGGGACAGGGAAGGGCGAAGCTTTCTTT. Amino acids: CASTRPGTGKGEAFF.

This chain joins TRBV5-4 and TRBJ2-7; a possible D gene is TRBD1 (5 bases). Trimming took 3 bases from V and 4 from J, leaving 11 bases between them. The CDR3 contains 13 residues. Germline CDR1 SGHNT, CDR2 YYREEE (reference sequence). CDR3 sequence reads: CASSSAQGYEQYF. CDR3 nucleotides: TGTGCCAGCAGCTCCGCTCAGGGTTACGAGCAGTACTTC.

This clone was observed a handful of times. The chain uses TRBV30 and TRBJ2-7; D call uncertain. Deletions cut 0 bases from V and 3 bases from J, with 9 bases between. CDR1 is GTSNPN and CDR2 is SVGIG in the germline V gene (reference sequence). The CDR3 extends over 13 amino acids. The CDR3 is CAWSVSQIYEQYF. For the CDR3, the DNA is TGTGCCTGGAGTGTCAGCCAGATCTACGAGCAGTACTTC.

This clone was counted only a few times. The chain recombines TRBV7-9 with TRBJ1-6; D is perhaps TRBD1 (6 bases). The germline gives CDR1 SEHNR, CDR2 FQNEAQ (reference sequence). V lost 3 bases to trimming and J lost 7 bases, with 10 bases between them. The CDR3 totals 14 residues. The CDR3 sequence is CASSFEQGNSPLHF. The CDR3 bases are TGTGCCAGCAGCTTCGAGCAGGGGAATTCACCCCTCCACTTT.

The chain couples TRBV15 to TRBJ2-3, with 13 nucleotides matching TRBD2. The CDR3 covers 17 residues. V dropped 3 bases and J dropped 0; count of bases not matched to a gene: 3. The germline gives CDR1 LNHNV, CDR2 YYDKDF (reference sequence). The CDR3 spells CATSRGLAGTSTDTQYF. CDR3 sequence (DNA): TGTGCCACCAGCAGGGGACTAGCGGGGACTAGCACAGATACGCAGTATTTT.

The gene calls are TRBV5-4 and TRBJ2-1, with 12 positions matching TRBD1. Germline CDR1 reads SGHNT; CDR2 reads YYREEE (reference sequence). This CDR3 is 18 amino acids long. With 0 bases clipped from V and 8 bases from J, the junction kept 12 bases outside the gene matches. This CDR3 is CASSLALGGTGGKDEQFF. The CDR3 region has the DNA TGTGCCAGCAGCTTGGCCCTCGGGGGGACAGGGGGCAAAGATGAGCAGTTCTTC.

The chain combines TRBV6-5 with TRBJ1-4, with unresolved D. The CDR3 has 15 residues. Germline V gene sequence: CDR1 MNHEY, CDR2 SVGAGI. V shed 0 bases and J shed 4 bases, with 9 bases lying between them. CDR3 sequence (DNA): TGTGCCAGCAGTTACTCGACGGGTAATAATGAAAAACTGTTTTTT. As protein: CASSYSTGNNEKLFF.